These 27 T cell receptor beta chains came from one sample sequenced in a study of blood T cells in healthy people across ages. Primed by a sample-barcoded 5' primer and a J-beta primer mix, a second PCR proceeded for about 6 to 12 cycles. TCRdb re-called the 5' RACE reads with MiXCR, one entry per CDR3 protein. Found here are roughly 700,000 distinct CDR3 sequences, less than 40% of them singletons; the top ten hold 15%. The sequencing sample was made of blood. The receptor set was obtained from an elderly woman in good health.

This clonotype was picked up one time. A read error is possible here, since a much larger clone lies one base away. Here the CDR3 omits its conserved ending phenylalanine or tryptophan, so a read error is the likely source. The genes are TRBV5-1 and TRBJ2-7, with 9 bases identical to TRBD1. The J call may be wrong; the DNA end is better matched by TRBJ2-5. The CDR3 length is 17 residues. Germline CDR1 reads SGHRS; CDR2 reads YFSETQ. CDR3 protein: CASSAGHGTGWEETQYL. CDR3 coding DNA: TGCGCCAGCAGCGCAGGACACGGGACAGGGTGGGAAGAGACCCAGTACTTA.

The V call is TRBV5-4, the J call TRBJ2-4; 9 bases are a match to TRBD1. J lost 14 bases, V lost 7 bases, and 7 bases had no gene match. This CDR3 is built from 11 residues. Germline CDR1 is SGHNT and CDR2 is YYREEE (reference sequence). The CDR3 DNA is TGTGCCAGCGGCTCCCGGACAGGGGAGTACTTC. Its protein is CASGSRTGEYF.

This clonotype was detected many times. The V call is TRBV9, the J call TRBJ2-1; D is ambiguous. Germline CDR1 is SGDLS and CDR2 is YYNGEE. V was pared by 0 bases and J by 4 bases, with 11 bases between. CDR3 length: 15 amino acids. The CDR3 region is CASSVDGPSYNEQFF. The CDR3 bases are TGTGCCAGCAGCGTAGACGGGCCCTCGTACAATGAGCAGTTCTTC.

This clonotype was detected once. The genes are TRBV5-1 and TRBJ1-2; perhaps TRBD1 as D (6 bases). Germline lookup yields CDR1 SGHRS and CDR2 YFSETQ. The CDR3 consists of 17 residues. The V gene lost 3 bases and the J gene lost 1 base, with 19 bases spanning the gap. CDR3 sequence: CASSSGGPLTFNYGYTF. Here the CDR3 DNA reads TGCGCCAGCAGCTCCGGGGGCCCCCTTACATTTAACTATGGCTACACCTTC.

In its sample, this clonotype was seen a few times. The chain combines TRBV5-6 with TRBJ2-1, with a tentative D call TRBD1 (6 bases). V was clipped by 3 bases and J by 4 bases, with 11 bases between them. There are 14 residues in the CDR3. CDR1 and CDR2 from the germline V gene are SGHDT and YYEEEE. CDR3 coding DNA: TGTGCCAGCAGCTGGTACAGGGAGTACAATGAGCAGTTCTTC. It encodes CASSWYREYNEQFF. Looking up the rest from reference TRBV5-6 and TRBJ2-1 gives the full variable domain: DAGVTQSPTHLIKTRGQQVTLRCSPKSGHDTVSWYQQALGQGPQFIFQYYEEEERQRGNFPDRFSGHQFPNYSSELNVNALLLGDSALYLCASSWYREYNEQFFGPGTRLTVL.

About this clonotype: A read error is possible here, since a much larger clone lies one base away. The rearrangement uses TRBV20-1 and TRBJ1-6; D ambiguous. CDR3 length: 12 residues. In germline, CDR1 is DFQATT, CDR2 SNEGSKA (reference sequence). CDR3 bases: TGCAGTGCTAGGACTAGGGTTTCACCCCCCCACTTT. Protein sequence: CSARTRVSPPHF.

Note on this clonotype: One base away lies a much larger clone, so this may be a sequencing read error. CDR3 nucleotide sequence: TGTGCCAGTAGTATAGGGAGACAGGGGTCGACAGATACGCATTATTTT. Residues: CASSIGRQGSTDTHYF. The rearrangement uses TRBV19 and TRBJ2-3; 8 nucleotides align to TRBD1. Germline V gene data show CDR1 as LNHDA and CDR2 as SQIVND (reference sequence). This CDR3 spans 16 amino acids.

A word on this clonotype: A read error may explain this, as a much larger clone is one base away. V is TRBV30 and J is TRBJ2-5; 7 bases are shared with TRBD1. The assigned J gene may be wrong: the sequence end matches TRBJ2-7 better. CDR3 length equals 15 residues. From germline, CDR1 is GTSNPN and CDR2 SVGIG (reference sequence). The CDR3 nucleotides read TGTGCCTGGAGTGCCGGGACAGCCGACGCCTACGAGCAGTACTTC. This sequence encodes CAWSAGTADAYEQYF.

This clonotype was counted many times. V and J are TRBV12-3 or TRBV12-4 and TRBJ2-3; D may match TRBD1 or TRBD2 (7 bases each). The CDR3 loop spans 17 amino acids. V lost 6 bases and J 1 base, leaving 20 bases between the germline ends. CDR3 amino acids: CASRPTQGGVGTDTQYF. The CDR3 nucleotides read TGTGCCAGCAGACCCACTCAGGGGGGGGTAGGCACAGATACGCAGTATTTT.

This clonotype was detected a few times. A much bigger clone sits one base away, suggesting this may be a read error. The chain carries TRBV5-6 and TRBJ2-2; 9 positions match TRBD1. The CDR3 sequence is 13 residues long. Unmatched junction bases numbered 1, after V lost 3 bases and J lost 7 bases. The germline V gene has CDR1 SGHDT and CDR2 YYEEEE. The chain's CDR3 is CASSWTGVGELFF. The DNA for the CDR3 is TGTGCCAGCAGCTGGACAGGGGTCGGGGAGCTGTTTTTT.

This clonotype has a handful of counts. A much larger clone lies a single base off, so this may be a read error. The chain employs TRBV3-1 and TRBJ2-5; D perhaps matches TRBD1 (6 bases). The CDR3 covers 13 residues. In germline, CDR1 is LGHDT, CDR2 YNNKEL (reference sequence). Trimming took 1 base from V and 11 from J, leaving 14 bases between them. CDR3 coding DNA: TGTGCCAGCAGCCAAGCTGGGGGCAATGAGCAGTACTTC. It translates to CASSQAGGNEQYF.

In its sample, this clonotype was seen many times. V is TRBV29-1 and J is TRBJ2-5, with D perhaps being TRBD1 or TRBD2 (6 bases each). CDR1 is SQVTM and CDR2 is ANQGSEA in the germline V gene. The CDR3 covers 13 residues. Deletions cut 7 bases from V and 5 bases from J, with 17 bases between. The CDR3 is CSAGGGAGETQYF. The DNA for the CDR3 is TGCAGCGCCGGGGGCGGGGCCGGGGAGACCCAGTACTTC.

Note on this clonotype: One end of the junction is discordant with germline, which a read error may explain. This sequence joins TRBV27 and TRBJ1-4; D is ambiguous. Germline V CDR1 and CDR2: MNHEY, SMNVEV (reference sequence). The CDR3 extends over 13 amino acids. The DNA of the CDR3 is TGTGCCAGCGGTTGGAGGGAGAATGGAAAACTGTTTTTT. As protein: CASGWRENGKLFF.

This clonotype has ten or more counts. V usage is TRBV7-2 and J usage is TRBJ1-5, with D hard to call. Between the trimmed V and J ends, which lost 5 bases and 2 bases, there was a span of 13 bases. The V gene's germline CDR1 is SGHTA and CDR2 FQGNSA. This CDR3 region has 15 residues. The CDR3 spells CASSPGPGGNQPQHF. DNA of the CDR3: TGTGCCAGCAGCCCAGGACCTGGCGGCAATCAGCCCCAGCATTTT.

This sequence joins TRBV30 and TRBJ1-1, with D perhaps matching TRBD1 (5 bases). V dropped 2 bases and J dropped 5 bases, with 18 bases sitting between them. Germline V gives CDR1 GTSNPN, CDR2 SVGIG (reference sequence). The CDR3 has 15 residues. The CDR3: CAWSSRRDYGTEAFF. The CDR3 coding sequence is TGTGCCTGGAGTAGTCGCCGGGACTATGGGACTGAAGCTTTCTTT.

This clonotype was detected ten times or more. The chain joins TRBV4-3 to TRBJ2-1, with TRBD1 as a possible D gene (6 bases). Trimming cost V 0 bases and J 1 base, with 10 bases left between them. The CDR3 is made up of 16 amino acids. The germline V gene encodes CDR1 LGHNA and CDR2 YSLEER. The CDR3 spells CASSQDGRGSYNEQFF. For the CDR3, the DNA is TGCGCCAGCAGCCAAGATGGTAGGGGGTCCTACAATGAGCAGTTCTTC.

Notes on this clonotype: This could be a read error, since a much larger clone is one nucleotide away. The chain is built from TRBV9 and TRBJ1-2; 8 bases line up with TRBD1. The CDR3 loop spans 19 amino acids. CDR1 and CDR2 (germline): SGDLS, YYNGEE. J lost 1 base, V lost 4 bases, and 18 bases had no gene match. Written as DNA, the CDR3 is TGTGCCAGCAGCATAGCAGCGGGCACAGGGGGTTCCCTTAACTATGGCTACACCTTC. Translated: CASSIAAGTGGSLNYGYTF.

The rearrangement joins TRBV6-1 to TRBJ1-3; 7 nucleotides match TRBD1. This CDR3 is built from 15 residues. The ends lost 4 bases at V and 2 bases at J; junction bases unmatched: 5. CDR1 and CDR2 (germline): MNHNS, SASEGT. The CDR3 sequence: CASSGPGTAGNTIYF. CDR3 bases: TGTGCCAGCAGTGGCCCAGGGACAGCTGGAAACACCATATATTTT.

This clonotype has at least ten counts. The V gene is TRBV20-1, the J gene TRBJ1-2; weak D call: TRBD1 (6 bases). The CDR3 spans 11 residues. The germline CDR1 and CDR2 sequences are DFQATT and SNEGSKA (reference sequence). With 6 bases removed from V and 3 bases from J, the gap between germline ends came to 8 bases. The DNA of the CDR3 is TGCAGTGCGGGACAATACTATGGCTACACCTTC. It specifies CSAGQYYGYTF.

This clonotype was counted many times. V and J are TRBV6-2 or TRBV6-3 and TRBJ2-1; perhaps TRBD1 as D (6 bases). CDR1 and CDR2 from the germline V gene are MNHEY and SVGEGT. Between the trimmed V and J ends, which lost 6 bases and 4 bases, there was a span of 13 bases. The CDR3 has 14 residues. The CDR3, as DNA: TGTGCCAGCAGGGCTCAACAGGGTTACAATGAGCAGTTCTTC. It translates to CASRAQQGYNEQFF.

This clonotype was observed a few times. The J gene is TRBJ1-1, the V gene TRBV13; the D gene is possibly TRBD1 (5 bases). This CDR3 region has 15 residues. Germline CDR1 and CDR2: PRHDT and FYEKMQ (reference sequence). V shed 3 bases and J shed 5 bases, with 16 bases lying between them. The CDR3 sequence: CASSLGGYRGTEAFF. In nucleotides, the CDR3 is TGTGCCAGCAGCTTGGGGGGGTACCGGGGGACTGAAGCTTTCTTT.

The CDR3 coding sequence is TGTGCCAGCAGCGTAGCATCTGGGGCCAACGTCCTGACTTTC. Translating it yields CASSVASGANVLTF. V usage is TRBV9 and J usage is TRBJ2-6; D gene ambiguous. The CDR3 has 14 amino acids. With 0 bases removed from V and 1 base from J, the gap between germline ends came to 2 bases. Germline values: CDR1 SGDLS, CDR2 YYNGEE.

This clonotype was recorded many times. The genes are TRBV6-1 and TRBJ2-6; 7 bases are shared with TRBD1. Trimming cost V 8 bases and J 4 bases; bases outside gene matches: 5. CDR3 length: 14 amino acids. Germline-derived CDR1 and CDR2 are MNHNS and SASEGT. The CDR3 DNA follows: TGTGCCAGCTTGAGGGGGCCCGGGGCCAACGTCCTGACTTTC. It yields the protein CASLRGPGANVLTF.

This clonotype was counted ten times or more. This rearrangement joins TRBV7-2 to TRBJ2-7; D gene unclear. Trimming pared 1 base from V and 5 bases from J, leaving 15 bases between. CDR3 length equals 15 residues. Germline V gene sequence: CDR1 SGHTA, CDR2 FQGNSA. The DNA for the CDR3 is TGTGCCAGCAGCTTAGAGGCCAAGACTTGGCACGAGCAGTACTTC. It specifies CASSLEAKTWHEQYF.

This clonotype was seen repeatedly, ten times or more. V and J are TRBV9 and TRBJ2-5; no reliable D call. The germline V gene has CDR1 SGDLS and CDR2 YYNGEE. Deletions cut 0 bases from V and 0 bases from J, with 9 bases between. This CDR3 region has 15 residues. The CDR3: CASSVGPRNQETQYF. The CDR3 bases are TGTGCCAGCAGCGTAGGTCCCAGAAACCAAGAGACCCAGTACTTC.

This clonotype was found many times. The chain has TRBV10-3 and TRBJ1-2, with 8 nucleotides matching TRBD1. The CDR3 is made up of 13 amino acids. Germline lookup yields CDR1 ENHRY and CDR2 SYGVKD. The V and J ends lost 7 bases and 7 bases, in that order; junction bases with no gene match: 8. CDR3 region: CAITQTGEGGYTF. CDR3 sequence (DNA): TGTGCCATCACCCAGACAGGGGAGGGTGGCTACACCTTC.

The rearrangement links TRBV6-2 or TRBV6-3 to TRBJ2-4; 8 positions agree with TRBD1. The V gene end was trimmed by 0 bases and the J gene end by 13 bases; junction bases not matched to a gene: 11. Germline-derived CDR1 and CDR2 are MNHEY and SVGEGT. The CDR3 runs 15 residues. Here the CDR3 reads CASSYSGTGYNEQYF. Here the CDR3 DNA reads TGTGCCAGCAGTTACTCCGGGACAGGCTACAATGAGCAGTACTTC.